This T cell receptor (beta chain) emerged from a study of blood T cell repertoires in COVID-19. In the study overall: From T cells, B-cell-depleted T cells, or PBMCs came the material, which was cDNA or gDNA.

Germline assignment: CDR1 LNHDA and CDR2 SQIVND (reference sequence). The CDR3 extends over 14 amino acids. With V trimmed by 6 bases and J by 1 base, 4 bases remained unmatched. The assay was immunoSEQ multiplex PCR, and TCRdb's table has in-frame clones only and misses some. The sample shows 100,000 to 150,000 clones, approximately 88% of them seen only once. The clonotype originates from a woman aged 25 to 39 who had recovered from COVID-19. The chain carries TRBV19 and TRBJ2-7; 9 bases fit TRBD1. The material sequenced was peripheral blood. The CDR3 spells CASRDRGESYEQYF. In DNA, the CDR3 is TGTGCCAGTAGGGACAGGGGAGAGTCCTACGAGCAGTACTTC.